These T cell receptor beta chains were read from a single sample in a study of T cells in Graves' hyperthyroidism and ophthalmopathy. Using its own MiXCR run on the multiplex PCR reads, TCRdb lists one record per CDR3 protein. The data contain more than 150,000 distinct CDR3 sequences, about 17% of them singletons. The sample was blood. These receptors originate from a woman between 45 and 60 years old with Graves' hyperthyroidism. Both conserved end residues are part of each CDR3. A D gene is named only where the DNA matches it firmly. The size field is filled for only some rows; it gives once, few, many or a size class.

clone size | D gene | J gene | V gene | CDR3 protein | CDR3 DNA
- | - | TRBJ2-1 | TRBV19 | CASRLYNEQFF | TGTGCCAGTAGACTGTACAATGAGCAGTTCTTC
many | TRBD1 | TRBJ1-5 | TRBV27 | CASSRTGIFQPQHF | TGTGCCAGCAGTAGGACAGGGATTTTTCAGCCCCAGCATTTT
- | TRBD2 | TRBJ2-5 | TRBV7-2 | CASSLPRASGTETQYF | TGTGCCAGCAGCTTACCCCGTGCTAGCGGGACGGAGACCCAGTACTTC
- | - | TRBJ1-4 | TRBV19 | CASRRTRREGEKLFF | TGTGCCAGTAGGAGGACACGACGGGAGGGGGAAAAACTGTTTTTT
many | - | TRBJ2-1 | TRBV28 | CASSPSPGPNEQFF | TGTGCCAGCAGTCCATCACCGGGGCCCAATGAGCAGTTCTTC
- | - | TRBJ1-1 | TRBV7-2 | CASSTAMRATEAFF | TGTGCCAGCAGCACAGCAATGAGGGCCACTGAAGCTTTCTTT
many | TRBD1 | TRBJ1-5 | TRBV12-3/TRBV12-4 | CASRDGQGRGHQPQHF | TGTGCCAGCAGGGATGGACAGGGGAGGGGGCATCAGCCCCAGCATTTT
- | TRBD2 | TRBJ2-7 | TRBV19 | CASSIQAGAYEQYF | TGTGCCAGTAGTATACAAGCGGGGGCCTACGAGCAGTACTTC
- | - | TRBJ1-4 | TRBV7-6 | CASSLAIGDEKLFF | TGTGCCAGCAGCTTAGCGATTGGGGATGAAAAACTGTTTTTT
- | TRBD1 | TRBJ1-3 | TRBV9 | CASSAQGYTGNTIYF | TGTGCCAGCAGCGCACAGGGGTATACTGGAAACACCATATATTTT
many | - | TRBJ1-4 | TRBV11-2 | CASSPYARAEKLFF | TGTGCCAGCAGCCCCTATGCGAGGGCTGAAAAACTGTTTTTT
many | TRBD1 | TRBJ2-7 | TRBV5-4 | CASSGTDGSYGQYF | TGTGCCTCCTCCGGGACAGATGGCTCCTACGGGCAGTACTTC
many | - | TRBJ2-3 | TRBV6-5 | CASSYSGGPGWDTQYF | TGTGCCAGCAGTTACTCGGGGGGGCCGGGCTGGGATACGCAGTATTTT
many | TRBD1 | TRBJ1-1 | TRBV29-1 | CSVAKLDRTAFF | TGCAGCGTTGCAAAGTTGGACAGGACAGCTTTCTTT
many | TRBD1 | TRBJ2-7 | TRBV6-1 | CASSWTGENYEQYF | TGTGCCAGCAGTTGGACAGGGGAGAACTACGAGCAGTACTTC
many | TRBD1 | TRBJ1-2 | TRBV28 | CASTTPGTGQTGYTF | TGTGCCAGCACCACTCCCGGGACAGGGCAGACAGGCTACACCTTC
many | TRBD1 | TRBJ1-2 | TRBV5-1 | CASSRADRHGYTF | TGCGCCAGCAGCCGGGCGGACAGGCATGGCTACACCTTC
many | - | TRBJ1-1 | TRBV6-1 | CASSLSDRFTEAFF | TGTGCCAGCAGCCTCAGCGACAGGTTTACTGAAGCTTTCTTT
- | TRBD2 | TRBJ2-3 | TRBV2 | CASIGGRAATDTQYF | TGTGCCAGCATTGGCGGGAGGGCCGCCACAGATACGCAGTATTTT
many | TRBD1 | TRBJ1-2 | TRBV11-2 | CASSFWTGDGYTF | TGTGCCAGCAGCTTCTGGACAGGAGACGGCTACACCTTC
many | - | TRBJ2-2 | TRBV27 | CASSLWGGIGTGELFF | TGTGCCAGCAGCTTATGGGGAGGAATAGGAACCGGGGAGCTGTTTTTT
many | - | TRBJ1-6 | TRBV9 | CASSGWGEASPLHF | TGTGCCAGCAGCGGATGGGGGGAGGCTTCACCCCTCCACTTT
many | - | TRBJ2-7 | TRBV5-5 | CASSRQGHEQYF | TGTGCCAGCAGCCGCCAGGGGCACGAGCAGTACTTC
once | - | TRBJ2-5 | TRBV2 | CASTPQGGQETQYF | TGTGCCAGCACCCCCCAGGGGGGGCAAGAGACCCAGTACTTC
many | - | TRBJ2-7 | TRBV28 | CASSSRTTARVRPYEQYF | TGTGCCAGCAGTTCCCGAACCACGGCCAGGGTAAGGCCCTACGAGCAGTACTTC
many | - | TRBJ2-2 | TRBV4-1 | CASSLEGVNTGELFF | TGCGCCAGCAGCCTAGAGGGGGTTAACACCGGGGAGCTGTTTTTT
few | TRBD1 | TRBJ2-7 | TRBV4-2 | CASSQDRGPGSSYEQYF | TGTGCCAGCAGCCAAGATAGGGGGCCGGGGAGCTCCTACGAGCAGTACTTC
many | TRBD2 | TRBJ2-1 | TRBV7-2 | CASRASSGGARNEQFF | TGTGCCAGCAGAGCCAGTAGCGGGGGGGCTAGGAATGAGCAGTTCTTC
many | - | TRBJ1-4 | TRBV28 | CASSPTSGTGNEKLFF | TGTGCCAGCAGCCCAACTTCCGGGACGGGGAATGAAAAACTGTTTTTT
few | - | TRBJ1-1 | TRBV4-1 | CASSQGRTLNTEAFF | TGCGCCAGCAGCCAAGGGAGGACATTGAACACTGAAGCTTTCTTT
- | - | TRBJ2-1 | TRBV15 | CATSDSTGPSYNEQFF | TGTGCCACCAGCGACTCAACGGGACCTTCCTACAATGAGCAGTTCTTC
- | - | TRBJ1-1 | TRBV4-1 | CASSQGTANTEAFF | TGCGCCAGCAGCCAAGGGACAGCCAACACTGAAGCTTTCTTT
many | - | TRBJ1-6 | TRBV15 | CATSRDHRRSPLHF | TGTGCCACCAGCAGAGATCATCGTCGTTCACCCCTCCACTTT
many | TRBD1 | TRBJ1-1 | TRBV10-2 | CASRPTGARAFF | TGCGCCAGCAGACCTACAGGGGCGCGAGCTTTCTTT
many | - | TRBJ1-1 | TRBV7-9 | CASSQTQGNSEAFF | TGTGCCAGCAGCCAAACGCAAGGCAACAGTGAAGCTTTCTTT
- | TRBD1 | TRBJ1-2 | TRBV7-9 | CASSSSGIQGIYGYTF | TGTGCCAGCAGCTCCTCTGGAATACAGGGGATCTATGGCTACACCTTC
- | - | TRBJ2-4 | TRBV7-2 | CASSLVAGGPKNIQYF | TGTGCCAGCAGCTTAGTTGCAGGGGGGCCCAAAAACATTCAGTACTTC
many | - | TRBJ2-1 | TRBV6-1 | CASRTSHDLYNEQFF | TGTGCCAGCAGAACCTCACACGACCTCTACAATGAGCAGTTCTTC
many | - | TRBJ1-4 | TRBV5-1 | CASSLEGIDEKLFF | TGCGCCAGCAGCTTGGAGGGAATTGATGAAAAACTGTTTTTT
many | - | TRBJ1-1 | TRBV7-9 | CASSPQGGMNTEAFF | TGTGCCAGCAGCCCCCAGGGAGGGATGAACACTGAAGCTTTCTTT
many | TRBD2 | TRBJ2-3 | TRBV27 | CASSPTLGLAGNTQYF | TGTGCCAGCAGTCCCACACTGGGACTAGCGGGGAATACGCAGTATTTT
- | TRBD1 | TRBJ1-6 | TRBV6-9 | CASSSRQGNSPLHF | TGTGCCAGCAGTTCGCGACAGGGGAATTCACCCCTCCACTTT
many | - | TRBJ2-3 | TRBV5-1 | CASSRLAYQDTQYF | TGCGCCAGCAGCCGACTGGCTTATCAAGATACGCAGTATTTT
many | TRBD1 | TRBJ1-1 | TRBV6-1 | CAANAGQGMNTEAFF | TGTGCCGCAAATGCGGGACAGGGCATGAACACTGAAGCTTTCTTT
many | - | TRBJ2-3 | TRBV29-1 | CSVEASAAGTQYF | TGCAGCGTTGAAGCCTCCGCGGCGGGGACGCAGTATTTT
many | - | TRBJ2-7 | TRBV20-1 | CSAKNPGPVSYEQYF | TGCAGTGCCAAAAATCCGGGACCAGTCTCCTACGAGCAGTACTTC
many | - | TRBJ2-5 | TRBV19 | CASSIIGSSGETQYF | TGTGCCAGTAGTATCATTGGGTCGAGCGGCGAGACCCAGTACTTC
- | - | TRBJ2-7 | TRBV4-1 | CASSQDLRGGGEQYF | TGCGCCAGCAGCCAAGATCTGAGGGGTGGGGGCGAGCAGTACTTC
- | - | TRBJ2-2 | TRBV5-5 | CASRTGANTGELFF | TGTGCCAGCAGAACCGGGGCGAACACCGGGGAGCTGTTTTTT
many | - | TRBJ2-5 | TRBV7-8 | CASSLGSRIIQETQYF | TGTGCCAGCAGCTTAGGTTCCCGGATTATACAAGAGACCCAGTACTTC
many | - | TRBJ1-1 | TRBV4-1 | CASSQDFTGGAFF | TGCGCCAGCAGCCAAGATTTCACGGGGGGAGCTTTCTTT
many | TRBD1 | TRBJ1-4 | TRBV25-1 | CATVDTRQGNEKLFF | TGTGCCACCGTCGATACACGACAGGGGAATGAAAAACTGTTTTTT
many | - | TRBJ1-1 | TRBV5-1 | CASSLAGRGQGWTEAFF | TGCGCCAGCAGCTTGGCCGGGCGAGGGCAGGGGTGGACTGAAGCTTTCTTT
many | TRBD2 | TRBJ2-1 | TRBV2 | CASSEESGGLNEQFF | TGTGCCAGCAGTGAAGAGTCGGGGGGGCTAAATGAGCAGTTCTTC
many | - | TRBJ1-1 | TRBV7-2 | CASSNVGGGRNTEAFF | TGTGCCAGCAGCAACGTCGGGGGCGGGAGGAACACTGAAGCTTTCTTT
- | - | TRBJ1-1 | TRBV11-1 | CASTSGVGRFEAFF | TGTGCCAGCACCTCGGGGGTGGGCCGGTTTGAAGCTTTCTTT
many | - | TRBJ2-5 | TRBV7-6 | CASSLTGSGETQYF | TGTGCCAGCAGCTTAACGGGATCGGGGGAGACCCAGTACTTC